The rows below give T cell receptor beta chains drawn from one sample of a study of T cell responses to AZD1222 COVID-19 vaccine. Clones were read by immunoSEQ multiplex PCR, and TCRdb kept only the in-frame ones, dropping some. Among some 200,000 clones listed, less than 95% were seen once. Sequenced material: peripheral blood, taken 28 days after the second dose of the MenACWY control vaccine. Receptor source: an adult who received the MenACWY meningococcal vaccine as a control. Each CDR3 is given with its conserved first and last residue. The order of the fields is J gene, clone size, D gene, V gene, CDR3 protein, CDR3 DNA. The D gene is left open where the match is weak. Clone size is not always given. Where it is, it says once, few, many or a class for expanded clones.

J: TRBJ1-1
size: -
D: -
V: TRBV19
CDR3: CASSIARGAEAFF
DNA: TGTGCCAGTAGTATAGCCAGGGGAGCTGAAGCTTTCTTT

J: TRBJ1-2
size: -
D: -
V: TRBV28
CDR3: CASSLSPPNYGYTF
DNA: TGTGCCAGCAGTTTAAGCCCCCCCAACTATGGCTACACCTTC

J: TRBJ2-2
size: few
D: TRBD1
V: TRBV7-2
CDR3: CASRRGQGTGELFF
DNA: TGTGCCAGCAGAAGGGGACAGGGGACCGGGGAGCTGTTTTTT

J: TRBJ2-7
size: -
D: TRBD1
V: TRBV11-1
CDR3: CASSRQGYEQYF
DNA: TGTGCCAGCAGCCGACAGGGATACGAGCAGTACTTC

J: TRBJ2-7
size: -
D: -
V: TRBV6-5
CDR3: CASRNIVDEQYF
DNA: TGTGCCAGCAGGAACATAGTGGACGAGCAGTACTTC

J: TRBJ2-5
size: -
D: TRBD2
V: TRBV11-2
CDR3: CASSSGGFVGETQYF
DNA: TGTGCCAGCAGCTCCGGGGGGTTTGTCGGGGAGACCCAGTACTTC

J: TRBJ1-2
size: -
D: TRBD1
V: TRBV18
CDR3: CASSATGAEGYTF
DNA: TGTGCCAGCTCAGCAACAGGGGCTGAAGGCTACACCTTC

J: TRBJ1-2
size: -
D: -
V: TRBV18
CDR3: CASSPPGVRGYTF
DNA: TGTGCCAGCTCACCACCAGGGGTGCGCGGCTACACCTTC

J: TRBJ2-7
size: -
D: TRBD1
V: TRBV7-2
CDR3: CASSLPLYRGNTYEQYF
DNA: TGTGCCAGCAGCTTACCCCTGTACAGGGGGAACACCTACGAGCAGTACTTC

J: TRBJ1-5
size: -
D: -
V: TRBV6-1
CDR3: CASSEEYSNQPQHF
DNA: TGTGCCAGCAGTGAGGAGTATAGCAATCAGCCCCAGCATTTT

J: TRBJ1-5
size: -
D: TRBD1
V: TRBV5-6
CDR3: CASSKSGTGISQPQHF
DNA: TGTGCCAGCAGCAAATCCGGGACAGGGATCAGTCAGCCCCAGCATTTT

J: TRBJ2-7
size: -
D: -
V: TRBV3-1/TRBV3-2
CDR3: CASSQVGPAYEQYF
DNA: TGTGCCAGCAGCCAAGTTGGTCCAGCCTACGAGCAGTACTTC

J: TRBJ2-7
size: -
D: -
V: TRBV7-9
CDR3: CASSPVGGGTTDEQYF
DNA: TGTGCCAGCAGCCCCGTAGGGGGAGGCACCACGGACGAGCAGTACTTC

J: TRBJ2-2
size: -
D: TRBD1
V: TRBV7-9
CDR3: CASSSSKTGLSGELFF
DNA: TGTGCCAGCAGTTCCAGCAAGACAGGGCTATCCGGGGAGCTGTTTTTT

J: TRBJ1-2
size: -
D: -
V: TRBV9
CDR3: CASSVEAWGEGYTF
DNA: TGTGCCAGCAGCGTAGAGGCCTGGGGGGAAGGCTACACCTTC

J: TRBJ2-5
size: -
D: TRBD1
V: TRBV28
CDR3: CASSHQRQGVGETQYF
DNA: TGTGCCAGCAGTCATCAAAGACAGGGGGTCGGAGAGACCCAGTACTTC

J: TRBJ1-3
size: -
D: -
V: TRBV30
CDR3: CAWSVPPGASGNTIYF
DNA: TGTGCCTGGAGCGTACCCCCAGGGGCTTCTGGAAACACCATATATTTT

J: TRBJ1-5
size: -
D: TRBD1
V: TRBV19
CDR3: CASSISGQGLMQPQHF
DNA: TGTGCCAGTAGTATTTCGGGACAGGGTCTTATGCAGCCCCAGCATTTT

J: TRBJ1-2
size: -
D: -
V: TRBV28
CDR3: CASRRLVGYTF
DNA: TGTGCCAGCAGACGCCTTGTGGGCTACACCTTC

J: TRBJ2-7
size: -
D: -
V: TRBV7-8
CDR3: CASSPSYEQYF
DNA: TGTGCCAGCAGCCCGTCCTACGAGCAGTACTTC

J: TRBJ1-2
size: -
D: -
V: TRBV28
CDR3: CASSLGVGNYGYTF
DNA: TGTGCCAGCAGTTTAGGGGTCGGTAACTATGGCTACACCTTC

J: TRBJ1-2
size: -
D: -
V: TRBV4-1
CDR3: CASSPGRQGPNYGYTF
DNA: TGCGCCAGCAGCCCTGGGAGGCAGGGCCCTAACTATGGCTACACCTTC

J: TRBJ1-2
size: -
D: TRBD1
V: TRBV6-2/TRBV6-3
CDR3: CASSPPTPGGGGYTF
DNA: TGTGCCAGCAGTCCGCCGACCCCAGGGGGCGGGGGCTACACCTTC

J: TRBJ1-1
size: -
D: -
V: TRBV3-1/TRBV3-2
CDR3: CASPKKGAFF
DNA: TGTGCCAGCCCAAAGAAGGGGGCTTTCTTT

J: TRBJ2-5
size: -
D: -
V: TRBV13
CDR3: CASSHYRVPDETQYF
DNA: TGTGCCAGCAGCCATTACAGAGTACCTGACGAGACCCAGTACTTC

J: TRBJ1-2
size: -
D: TRBD1
V: TRBV12-3/TRBV12-4
CDR3: CASSLRTGYGYTF
DNA: TGTGCCAGCAGTTTAAGGACAGGCTATGGCTACACCTTC

J: TRBJ2-2
size: -
D: -
V: TRBV28
CDR3: CASSLETLTGELFF
DNA: TGTGCCAGCAGTTTAGAGACTCTCACCGGGGAGCTGTTTTTT

J: TRBJ2-7
size: -
D: TRBD2
V: TRBV19
CDR3: CASSTGRTSGSYEQYF
DNA: TGTGCCAGTAGTACCGGGCGGACTAGCGGGTCTTACGAGCAGTACTTC

J: TRBJ1-2
size: -
D: -
V: TRBV15
CDR3: CATSGLDRDYGYTF
DNA: TGTGCCACCAGCGGCCTCGACAGAGACTATGGCTACACCTTC

J: TRBJ2-5
size: -
D: -
V: TRBV7-2
CDR3: CASSHRDPLREGETQYF
DNA: TGTGCCAGCAGCCATAGGGACCCTCTGCGGGAAGGTGAGACCCAGTACTTC

J: TRBJ2-3
size: -
D: TRBD2
V: TRBV27
CDR3: CASWTSGGRSDTQYF
DNA: TGTGCCAGCTGGACTAGCGGGGGGCGGTCAGATACGCAGTATTTT